One and the same sample provided the 31 T cell receptor beta chains below, sequenced in a study of tumor T cells in aggressive B-cell lymphoma. Profiling relied on immunoSEQ multiplex PCR, and the TCRdb table lists in-frame clones only, not all of them. The table records about 1,800 clones, about 94% of them present only once. Material: tumor tissue. These receptors all stem from an adult with diffuse large B cell lymphoma.

This chain joins TRBV7-2 and TRBJ1-1, with no clear D. Germline lookup yields CDR1 SGHTA and CDR2 FQGNSA. The CDR3 covers 13 residues. Deletions cut 10 bases from V and 1 base from J, with 13 bases between. CDR3 nucleotides: TGTGCCACCCTCCCCCCTCGGAACACTGAAGCTTTCTTT. This gives the protein CATLPPRNTEAFF.

The rearrangement joins TRBV7-9 to TRBJ1-4; 7 bases match TRBD1. The CDR3 length is 14 residues. J lost 6 bases, V lost 1 base, and 2 bases had no gene match. Per germline, CDR1 SEHNR and CDR2 FQNEAQ (reference sequence). This CDR3 reads CASSLGGGDEKLFF. Here the CDR3 DNA reads TGTGCCAGCAGCTTAGGAGGGGGCGATGAAAAACTGTTTTTT. Full variable domain (remainder filled in from reference TRBV7-9 and TRBJ1-4): DTGVSQNPRHKITKRGQNVTFRCDPISEHNRLYWYRQTLGQGPEFLTYFQNEAQLEKSRLLSDRFSAERPKGSFSTLEIQRTEQGDSAMYLCASSLGGGDEKLFFGSGTQLSVL.

The chain recombines TRBV21-1 with TRBJ1-2; the table's TRBD1 call for D was not verified on the DNA. TRBV21-1 has pseudogene status. This CDR3 is built from 16 residues. CDR3 amino acids: CASIPQGADLSYGYTF. The CDR3, as DNA: TGTGCCAGCATACCCCAGGGCGCAGATCTGAGCTATGGCTACACCTTC.

The chain is built from TRBV7-9 and TRBJ2-7; 7 bases agree with TRBD1. Germline V gives CDR1 SEHNR, CDR2 FQNEAQ (reference sequence). Trimming at V came to 4 bases and at J to 4 bases, leaving 7 bases not matched to a gene. This CDR3 is 14 amino acids long. The CDR3 reads CASSSNRGLYEQYF. In DNA, the CDR3 is TGTGCCAGCAGCTCCAACAGGGGATTGTACGAGCAGTACTTC.

The chain uses TRBV9 and TRBJ2-5; 8 positions agree with TRBD2. With V trimmed by 4 bases and J by 2 bases, 13 bases remained unmatched. CDR1 SGDLS and CDR2 YYNGEE come from the germline V gene. This CDR3 region has 17 residues. CDR3 in DNA: TGTGCCAGCAGCCTAGGAACTAGCGGCTATATACAAGAGACCCAGTACTTC. It yields the protein CASSLGTSGYIQETQYF. The full variable domain, in which reference TRBV9 and TRBJ2-5 provide the parts outside the CDR3, is DSGVTQTPKHLITATGQRVTLRCSPRSGDLSVYWYQQSLDQGLQFLIQYYNGEERAKGNILERFSAQQFPDLHSELNLSSLELGDSALYFCASSLGTSGYIQETQYFGPGTRLLVL.

V and J are TRBV2 and TRBJ2-5, with D possibly matching TRBD2 (5 bases). Trimming took off 7 bases at V and 5 bases at J, with 11 bases between the two ends. The length of the CDR3 is 12 residues. Germline V gene data show CDR1 as SNHLY and CDR2 as FYNNEI. The CDR3 loop is CASTTGWETQYF. CDR3 sequence (DNA): TGTGCCAGCACGACGGGATGGGAGACCCAGTACTTC. The whole variable domain, remainder taken from reference TRBV2 and TRBJ2-5, is EPEVTQTPSHQVTQMGQEVILRCVPISNHLYFYWYRQILGQKVEFLVSFYNNEISEKSEIFDDQFSVERPDGSNFTLKIRSTKLEDSAMYFCASTTGWETQYFGPGTRLLVL.

The chain joins TRBV29-1 to TRBJ2-5; 9 nucleotides align to TRBD2. The CDR3 runs 15 residues. Per the germline V gene, CDR1 is SQVTM and CDR2 is ANQGSEA. The V gene end was trimmed by 6 bases and the J gene end by 4 bases; junction bases not matched to a gene: 12. The CDR3 DNA reads TGCAGCGTCGCAAGCGGACTAGCGTTGAGAGAGACCCAGTACTTC. Its protein product is CSVASGLALRETQYF. Combining the CDR3 with reference TRBV29-1 and TRBJ2-5 gives the whole variable domain SAVISQKPSRDICQRGTSLTIQCQVDSQVTMMFWYRQQPGQSLTLIATANQGSEATYESGFVIDKFPISRPNLTFSTLTVSNMSPEDSSIYLCSVASGLALRETQYFGPGTRLLVL.

V is TRBV7-9 and J is TRBJ1-1; D call uncertain. Germline V lookup: CDR1 SEHNR, CDR2 FQNEAQ (reference sequence). V lost 5 bases and J 8 bases, leaving 15 bases between the germline ends. The CDR3 extends over 13 amino acids. Here the CDR3 DNA reads TGTGCCAGCAGCGTAGACGGCGGGGTAGAAGCTTTCTTT. Translating it yields CASSVDGGVEAFF.

The rearrangement joins TRBV2 to TRBJ2-3, with unresolved D. The CDR3 totals 11 residues. Germline-derived CDR1 and CDR2 are SNHLY and FYNNEI. The V end lost 6 bases, the J end lost 2 bases, and 3 bases lay between the germline ends. Here the CDR3 DNA reads TGTGCCAGCAGCGTCACAGATACGCAGTATTTT. It encodes CASSVTDTQYF.

In DNA, the CDR3 is TGTGCCAGCAGTTACTGGGGGGTGACCTACGAGCAGTACTTC. Its protein product is CASSYWGVTYEQYF. This chain connects TRBV6-5 to TRBJ2-7, with D maybe TRBD2 (6 bases). Per germline, CDR1 MNHEY and CDR2 SVGAGI. The V gene lost 1 base and the J gene lost 2 bases, with 9 bases spanning the gap. The CDR3 has 14 residues.

The V gene is TRBV18, the J gene TRBJ1-2; 10 positions match TRBD1. The CDR3 spans 14 residues. CDR1 is KGHSH and CDR2 is LQKENI in the germline V gene. V shed 6 bases, J shed 3 bases, and the junction held 4 bases outside the gene matches. As DNA, the CDR3 is TGTGCCAGCTCCGAGACAGGGGGCGACTATGGCTACACCTTC. Protein sequence: CASSETGGDYGYTF.

The rearrangement links TRBV6-4 to TRBJ2-7; 7 nucleotides align to TRBD2. The CDR3 has 15 amino acids. Trimming removed 4 bases from V and 1 base from J; junction bases left unmatched: 7. In germline, CDR1 is MRHNA, CDR2 SNTAGT. The CDR3 region is CASSAPSGKSYEQYF. CDR3 coding DNA: TGTGCCAGCAGTGCCCCCAGCGGGAAGTCCTACGAGCAGTACTTC.

The chain uses TRBV7-3 and TRBJ2-7; D might be TRBD1 (5 bases). CDR1 and CDR2 (germline): SGHTA, FQGTGA. V was cut by 2 bases and J by 4 bases, with 12 bases left in between. The CDR3 contains 14 residues. Here the CDR3 DNA reads TGTGCCAGCAGCTTAGGCCAGGGTGGTTACGAGCAGTACTTC. Translated: CASSLGQGGYEQYF.

Here the CDR3 reads CASSLKTSGGDSGANVLTF. CDR3 bases: TGTGCCAGCAGCCTGAAGACTAGCGGGGGTGACTCTGGGGCCAACGTCCTGACTTTC. The chain uses TRBV21-1 and TRBJ2-6; the table's TRBD2 call for D was not verified on the DNA. TRBV21-1 is a listed pseudogene. This CDR3 spans 19 amino acids.

The genes are TRBV30 and TRBJ2-7, with 7 bases that match TRBD2. This CDR3 is built from 13 residues. Germline values: CDR1 GTSNPN, CDR2 SVGIG (reference sequence). The V and J ends lost 5 bases and 2 bases, in that order; junction bases with no gene match: 6. CDR3 coding DNA: TGTGCCTGGGGGGGAGGGAATGCCTACGAGCAGTACTTC. This gives the protein CAWGGGNAYEQYF.

CDR3 DNA: TGCGCCAGCAGCTTGGCGATGGGAGGGGTTGATGGCTACACCTTC. It codes for CASSLAMGGVDGYTF. This chain connects TRBV5-1 to TRBJ1-2; maybe TRBD1 (5 bases). Trimming shortened V by 0 bases and J by 6 bases, and 15 bases separated the two germline ends. Germline V lookup: CDR1 SGHRS, CDR2 YFSETQ. The length of the CDR3 is 15 residues.

This chain joins TRBV27 and TRBJ2-7; 8 positions match TRBD2. The CDR3 is 14 residues long. Losses at the gene ends were 2 bases for V and 5 bases for J; bases not matched to a gene: 5. Germline values: CDR1 MNHEY, CDR2 SMNVEV (reference sequence). DNA of the CDR3: TGTGCCAGCAGTTTACCGGGACTAGTCCACGAGCAGTACTTC. It specifies CASSLPGLVHEQYF.

This rearrangement joins TRBV11-2 to TRBJ2-7; 8 nucleotides agree with TRBD1. The CDR3 consists of 14 residues. The germline gives CDR1 SGHAT, CDR2 FQNNGV. J lost 4 bases, V lost 6 bases, and 8 bases had no gene match. CDR3 sequence reads: CASSSGQGAYEQYF. CDR3 DNA: TGTGCCAGCAGTTCTGGACAGGGTGCGTACGAGCAGTACTTC.

The rearrangement uses TRBV10-2 and TRBJ1-6; the D gene is possibly TRBD1 (5 bases). Germline V gene data show CDR1 as WSHSY and CDR2 as SAAADI. V lost 0 bases and J 10 bases, leaving 7 bases between the germline ends. This CDR3 has 13 residues. The CDR3 coding sequence is TGCGCCAGCAGTGAGTCGAAGGGGTCACCCCTCCACTTT. Residues: CASSESKGSPLHF.

This clone was seen a handful of times. The genes are TRBV6-5 and TRBJ2-1; TRBD2 matches 8 bases. Germline V gene lookup returns CDR1 MNHEY and CDR2 SVGAGI. The CDR3 is 15 amino acids. V was clipped by 4 bases and J by 9 bases; unmatched bases: 11. The CDR3 nucleotides read TGTGCCAGCAGTTTCGGACTAGCAGAGTCAAGTGAGCAGTTCTTC. As protein: CASSFGLAESSEQFF.

This clone was counted a single time. The chain recombines TRBV27 with TRBJ2-1, with 13 bases aligning to TRBD2. The junction had 18 bases not matched to a gene; V was cut back by 4 bases and J by 0 bases. The CDR3 totals 22 residues. Per the germline V gene, CDR1 is MNHEY and CDR2 is SMNVEV (reference sequence). CDR3 protein: CASSWAGREGLAGRSSYNEQFF. CDR3 sequence (DNA): TGTGCCAGCAGTTGGGCGGGCCGGGAGGGACTAGCGGGACGTAGCTCCTACAATGAGCAGTTCTTC.

The genes are TRBV4-1 and TRBJ2-3, with 10 bases that match TRBD2. Germline CDR1 MGHRA, CDR2 YSYEKL. V gave up 8 bases and J gave up 1 base; unmatched junction bases: 9. This CDR3 spans 16 amino acids. CDR3 loop: CASGTSGTSGTDTQYF. The DNA for the CDR3 is TGCGCCAGCGGCACCTCGGGGACTAGCGGCACAGATACGCAGTATTTT.

The rearrangement uses TRBV2 and TRBJ2-3; TRBD2 agrees at 13 bases. After removal of 6 bases from V and 4 bases from J, the junction contained 4 bases not matched to a gene. CDR1 and CDR2 from the germline V gene are SNHLY and FYNNEI. The CDR3 has 15 amino acids. For the CDR3, the DNA is TGTGCCAGCAGCCCACTAGCGGGGGGGTCAGATACGCAGTATTTT. Translating gives CASSPLAGGSDTQYF.

V gene TRBV7-9 combines with J gene TRBJ1-1; maybe TRBD1 (5 bases). The CDR3 runs 13 residues. Germline values: CDR1 SEHNR, CDR2 FQNEAQ (reference sequence). Trimming took off 5 bases at V and 2 bases at J, with 9 bases between the two ends. CDR3 sequence reads: CASSQQENTEAFF. The CDR3 nucleotides read TGTGCCAGCAGCCAACAGGAAAACACTGAAGCTTTCTTT.

The chain recombines TRBV7-8 with TRBJ2-7; 10 nucleotides align to TRBD1. CDR1 and CDR2 (germline): SGHVS, FQNEAQ. The V segment lost 3 bases and the J segment 1 base; nucleotides outside the gene matches: 6. CDR3 size: 16 residues. CDR3: CASSFPRDRGSYEQYF. The CDR3 DNA follows: TGTGCCAGCAGCTTTCCCCGGGACAGGGGATCCTACGAGCAGTACTTC.

The J gene is TRBJ1-5, the V gene TRBV6-5; D is possibly TRBD1 (6 bases). Trimming shortened V by 6 bases and J by 0 bases, and 12 bases separated the two germline ends. Germline V gives CDR1 MNHEY, CDR2 SVGAGI. CDR3 length equals 15 residues. The CDR3: CASRATGTSNQPQHF. The CDR3 DNA reads as TGTGCCAGCAGGGCGACAGGAACTAGCAATCAGCCCCAGCATTTT.

J is TRBJ2-1 and V is TRBV10-3; 12 bases line up with TRBD2. This CDR3 has 15 residues. Losses at the gene ends were 10 bases for V and 5 bases for J; bases not matched to a gene: 9. Germline CDR1 is ENHRY and CDR2 is SYGVKD. CDR3 sequence reads: CASQTSGSLNNEQFF. The CDR3 DNA reads TGTGCCAGTCAGACTAGCGGGAGTTTGAACAATGAGCAGTTCTTC.

The chain uses TRBV6-5 and TRBJ1-2; no clear D. The V end lost 5 bases, the J end lost 1 base, and 8 bases lay between the germline ends. CDR1 and CDR2 from the germline V gene are MNHEY and SVGAGI. CDR3 length: 13 residues. CDR3 region: CASSNQVNYGYTF. Written as DNA, the CDR3 is TGTGCCAGCAGTAACCAGGTTAACTATGGCTACACCTTC.

V and J are TRBV19 and TRBJ1-2; tentative D call: TRBD1 (6 bases). Trimming shortened V by 0 bases and J by 11 bases, and 19 bases separated the two germline ends. CDR3 length: 15 amino acids. Germline assignment: CDR1 LNHDA and CDR2 SQIVND (reference sequence). The CDR3 region is CASSIDPGSGVVYTF. CDR3 DNA sequence: TGTGCCAGTAGTATAGACCCCGGTTCAGGGGTGGTGTACACCTTC.

Turning to this clone: One end of the junction fails to match germline, which may point to a read error. This chain connects TRBV27 to TRBJ2-7, with TRBD2 matching 16 bases. Germline lookup yields CDR1 MNHEY and CDR2 SMNVEV (reference sequence). The CDR3 has 14 residues. In nucleotides, the CDR3 is TGTGCCAGCAGTCAACCGGGACTAGCGGGAGGGCCGTTATTC. Translated: CASSQPGLAGGPLF.

This clone is a singleton in its sample. V gene TRBV19 combines with J gene TRBJ2-1, with 14 positions matching TRBD2. CDR3 length: 16 residues. Germline loops: CDR1 LNHDA, CDR2 SQIVND (reference sequence). V gave up 6 bases and J gave up 2 bases; unmatched junction bases: 3. The CDR3 region has the DNA TGTGCCAGTAGCAGGACTAGCGGGGGGACCTACAATGAGCAGTTCTTC. It is translated as CASSRTSGGTYNEQFF.